The 19 T cell receptor beta chains below all came from one sample that was sequenced in a study of metastatic and nonmetastatic thyroid tumors (dated by TCRdb to 2020 to 2022). No treatment had been received by any patient before thyroid surgery. Library generation was performed with PCR. Sequencing relied on an Illumina HiSeq 4000. TCRdb trimmed public reads at Q25 via fastp, called clones via MiXCR and kept in-frame beta chains. The sample includes 40,000 to 50,000 clones, with about 12% observed a single time. 7% to 9.5% of the sample lies in the top ten. The material sequenced was blood. The receptors derive from a male donor with papillary thyroid cancer or a benign thyroid nodule (not recorded which). Some clones in this sample may be carry-over from other donors' samples.

This clone was observed a few times. A much larger clone sits a single nucleotide away, making a read error possible. The chain joins TRBV4-3 to TRBJ1-5; D is unresolved. This CDR3 is 13 amino acids long. CDR1 is LGHNA, CDR2 YSLEER, per germline. The CDR3 DNA follows: TGCGCCAGCAGCCAAGATAGCAATCAGCCCCATCATTTT. Residues: CASSQDSNQPHHF.

This clone showed up many times. J is TRBJ1-2 and V is TRBV12-3 or TRBV12-4; D uncertain. The CDR3 runs 13 residues. Between the trimmed V and J ends, which lost 0 bases and 3 bases, there was a span of 5 bases. The CDR3 DNA is TGTGCCAGCAGTTTAGCGTCGGACTATGGCTACACCTTC. It codes for CASSLASDYGYTF.

At least ten counts were recorded for this clone. This chain uses TRBV20-1 with TRBJ2-1; D remains ambiguous. CDR1 is DFQATT, CDR2 SNEGSKA, per germline (reference sequence). This CDR3 contains 15 residues. V was shortened by 5 bases and J by 8 bases, with 22 bases between the two germline ends. The DNA of the CDR3 is TGCAGTGCTCTGGTTCCGCTGGAGAATGCCGATGAGCAGTTCTTC. It specifies CSALVPLENADEQFF.

This clone was counted a few times. The chain carries TRBV15 and TRBJ2-3; D gene uncertain. Trimming shortened V by 1 base and J by 5 bases, and 16 bases separated the two germline ends. In germline, CDR1 is LNHNV, CDR2 YYDKDF (reference sequence). There are 16 residues in the CDR3. The CDR3 DNA follows: TGTGCCACCAGCAGAGGTCTTAGCTGCGTGATAGATACGCAGTATTTT. It translates to CATSRGLSCVIDTQYF. The variable domain in full, completed from reference TRBV15 and TRBJ2-3, reads DAMVIQNPRYQVTQFGKPVTLSCSQTLNHNVMYWYQQKSSQAPKLLFHYYDKDFNNEADTPDNFQSRRPNTSFCFLDIRSPGLGDTAMYLCATSRGLSCVIDTQYFGPGTRLTVL.

On this clone: This could be a read error, since a much larger clone is one nucleotide away. The gene calls are TRBV11-3 and TRBJ2-2; 8 bases align to TRBD1. Germline CDR1 and CDR2: SGHNT and YENEEA. The J segment lost 10 bases and the V segment lost 4 bases, leaving 8 bases of the junction unmatched. This CDR3 has 14 amino acids. This chain's CDR3 is CASSSTGAGEELFF. The CDR3 nucleotides are TGTGCCAGCAGCTCGACAGGGGCCGGCGAGGAGCTGTTTTTT.

This clone was counted a few times. The chain recombines TRBV6-5 with TRBJ2-7; 8 bases fit TRBD1. Germline values: CDR1 MNHEY, CDR2 SVGAGI. The CDR3 totals 13 residues. Losses at the gene ends were 4 bases for V and 5 bases for J; bases not matched to a gene: 4. The DNA of the CDR3 is TGTGCCAGCAGTTCGCGACAGGGGCACGAGCAGTACTTC. Its protein is CASSSRQGHEQYF.

With regard to this clone: One junction end does not reproduce the germline sequence, and a read error may be involved. The chain employs TRBV6-1 and TRBJ2-6; D is undetermined. CDR3 length: 17 residues. The germline V gene has CDR1 MNHNS and CDR2 SASEGT. CDR3 nucleotide sequence: TGTGCCAGCAGTGGACCCAAGGAAGCCTCTGGGTCCAACGTCCTTACTTTC. Protein sequence: CASSGPKEASGSNVLTF.

This clone was counted at least ten times. The rearrangement uses TRBV30 and TRBJ1-6, with D maybe TRBD1 (6 bases). Trimming removed 2 bases from V and 7 bases from J, with 15 bases in between. This CDR3 is built from 15 residues. Germline assignment: CDR1 GTSNPN and CDR2 SVGIG (reference sequence). CDR3 loop: CAWSPLDSSNSPLHF. CDR3 bases: TGTGCCTGGAGTCCCCTGGACAGCAGCAATTCACCCCTCCACTTT.

Many counts were recorded for this clone. The chain carries TRBV27 and TRBJ2-1; 8 nucleotides line up with TRBD1. This CDR3 is 14 amino acids long. In germline, CDR1 is MNHEY, CDR2 SMNVEV (reference sequence). The junction had 6 bases not matched to a gene; V was cut back by 7 bases and J by 4 bases. This chain's CDR3 is CASTRQGSYNEQFF. The CDR3 coding sequence is TGTGCCAGCACCCGACAGGGGAGTTACAATGAGCAGTTCTTC.

This clone was detected many times. V gene TRBV20-1 combines with J gene TRBJ2-7, with 7 bases fitting TRBD1. The CDR3 consists of 14 residues. Germline loops: CDR1 DFQATT, CDR2 SNEGSKA (reference sequence). The V and J ends lost 6 bases and 4 bases, in that order; junction bases with no gene match: 12. The DNA of the CDR3 is TGCAGTGCGGTCTCCCGAGGGGGCAGGTACGAGCAGTACTTC. Its protein product is CSAVSRGGRYEQYF.

This chain connects TRBV18 to TRBJ1-1; the match to TRBD1 covers 8 bases. The germline CDR1 and CDR2 sequences are KGHSH and LQKENI. The CDR3 length is 15 residues. Trimming removed 3 bases from V and 4 bases from J; junction bases left unmatched: 7. The CDR3 loop is CASSPGQGTTTEAFF. The CDR3 nucleotides read TGTGCCAGCTCACCTGGACAGGGTACGACCACTGAAGCTTTCTTT. Full variable domain (remainder filled in from reference TRBV18 and TRBJ1-1): NAGVMQNPRHLVRRRGQEARLRCSPMKGHSHVYWYRQLPEEGLKFMVYLQKENIIDESGMPKERFSAEFPKEGPSILRIQQVVRGDSAAYFCASSPGQGTTTEAFFGQGTRLTVV.

This clone was found many times. The chain links TRBV19 to TRBJ2-4, with 7 bases matching TRBD2. This CDR3 has 12 amino acids. Germline loops: CDR1 LNHDA, CDR2 SQIVND (reference sequence). The V and J ends lost 8 bases and 8 bases, in that order; junction bases with no gene match: 6. The CDR3, as DNA: TGTGCCAGTCAAGAGGGGAGGGACATTCAGTACTTC. Its protein is CASQEGRDIQYF.

V usage is TRBV18 and J usage is TRBJ2-1; D unclear. The V end lost 5 bases, the J end lost 5 bases, and 19 bases lay between the germline ends. The V gene's germline CDR1 is KGHSH and CDR2 LQKENI. The CDR3 extends over 16 amino acids. The CDR3 loop reads CASSALYKNQNNEQFF. Written as DNA, the CDR3 is TGTGCCAGCTCAGCGCTCTATAAGAACCAGAACAATGAGCAGTTCTTC. The full variable domain, in which reference TRBV18 and TRBJ2-1 provide the parts outside the CDR3, is NAGVMQNPRHLVRRRGQEARLRCSPMKGHSHVYWYRQLPEEGLKFMVYLQKENIIDESGMPKERFSAEFPKEGPSILRIQQVVRGDSAAYFCASSALYKNQNNEQFFGPGTRLTVL.

The chain's CDR3 is CASSFGLADTGELFF. CDR3 in DNA: TGTGCCAGCAGCTTCGGACTAGCGGATACCGGGGAGCTGTTTTTT. The chain has TRBV5-4 and TRBJ2-2; 10 nucleotides match TRBD2. V dropped 2 bases and J dropped 5; count of bases not matched to a gene: 3. The CDR3 is 15 residues long. Germline V gives CDR1 SGHNT, CDR2 YYREEE (reference sequence).

This clone qualifies as medium-sized (0.01 to 0.1%). The chain employs TRBV4-2 and TRBJ2-2; 10 nucleotides align to TRBD1. The junction had 2 bases not matched to a gene; V was cut back by 4 bases and J by 3 bases. Germline CDR1 LGHNA, CDR2 YNFKEQ. The CDR3 contains 15 residues. The CDR3 region has the DNA TGTGCCAGCAGCCCCGGGACAGGGGACACCGGGGAGCTGTTTTTT. Translation gives CASSPGTGDTGELFF.

This clone was seen more than once but under ten times. At one end, the junction sequence differs from germline, possibly due to a read error. The chain has TRBV6-1 and TRBJ1-5, with 8 bases fitting TRBD1. The germline CDR1 and CDR2 sequences are MNHNS and SASEGT. This CDR3 comprises 13 residues. The CDR3 nucleotides read TGTGTCAGCAGAAGCAGGGGGCCGGAGCCCCAGCATTTT. This encodes CVSRSRGPEPQHF.

The chain recombines TRBV19 with TRBJ2-7; 7 nucleotides agree with TRBD2. Losses at the gene ends were 6 bases for V and 3 bases for J; bases not matched to a gene: 17. The CDR3 totals 17 residues. The germline V gene encodes CDR1 LNHDA and CDR2 SQIVND (reference sequence). The CDR3 reads CASSPNCMASSGYEQYF. CDR3 sequence (DNA): TGTGCCAGTAGCCCAAATTGTATGGCGTCTAGCGGCTACGAGCAGTACTTC.

This clone was picked up a small number of times. The CDR3 carries no conserved terminal phenylalanine or tryptophan, so it likely arises from a read error. Written as DNA, the CDR3 is TGTGCCAGCAGTTTAAGTACAGGGATGGCAACTAATGAAAAACTGTTTTCT. Its protein is CASSLSTGMATNEKLFS. The chain couples TRBV28 to TRBJ1-4; perhaps TRBD1 as D (6 bases). The CDR3 totals 17 residues. CDR1 is MDHEN, CDR2 SYDVKM, per germline. The V end was cut by 2 bases, the J end by 0 bases, with 13 bases between.

By frequency in the sample, this clone is medium-sized. The chain employs TRBV6-1 and TRBJ2-7, with 9 bases identical to TRBD1. This CDR3 region has 14 residues. The J segment lost 2 bases and the V segment lost 7 bases, leaving 6 bases of the junction unmatched. CDR1 and CDR2 from the germline V gene are MNHNS and SASEGT. As DNA, the CDR3 is TGTGCCAGCAATCGGGACAGGGTGCCCTACGAGCAGTACTTC. This translates into CASNRDRVPYEQYF.